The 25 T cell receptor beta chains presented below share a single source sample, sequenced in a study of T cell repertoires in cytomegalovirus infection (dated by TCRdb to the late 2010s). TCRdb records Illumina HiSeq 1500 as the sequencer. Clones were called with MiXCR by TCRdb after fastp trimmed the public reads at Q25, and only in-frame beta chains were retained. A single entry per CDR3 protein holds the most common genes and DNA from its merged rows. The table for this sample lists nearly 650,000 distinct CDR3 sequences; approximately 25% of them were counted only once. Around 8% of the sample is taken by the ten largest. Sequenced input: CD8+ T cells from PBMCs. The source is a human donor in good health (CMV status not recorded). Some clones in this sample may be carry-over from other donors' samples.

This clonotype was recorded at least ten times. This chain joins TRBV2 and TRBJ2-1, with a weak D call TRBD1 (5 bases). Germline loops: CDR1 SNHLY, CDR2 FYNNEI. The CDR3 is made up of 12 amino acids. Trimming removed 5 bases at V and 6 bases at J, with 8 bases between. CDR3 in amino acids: CASSQGVNEQFF. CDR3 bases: TGTGCCAGCAGTCAAGGGGTCAATGAGCAGTTCTTC.

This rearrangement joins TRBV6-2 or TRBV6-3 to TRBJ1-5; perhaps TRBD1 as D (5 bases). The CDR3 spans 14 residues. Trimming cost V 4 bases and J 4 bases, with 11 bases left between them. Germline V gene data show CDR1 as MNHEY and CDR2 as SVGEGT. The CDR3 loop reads CASSLRKGNQPQHF. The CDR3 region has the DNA TGTGCCAGCAGTTTACGGAAGGGGAATCAGCCCCAGCATTTT.

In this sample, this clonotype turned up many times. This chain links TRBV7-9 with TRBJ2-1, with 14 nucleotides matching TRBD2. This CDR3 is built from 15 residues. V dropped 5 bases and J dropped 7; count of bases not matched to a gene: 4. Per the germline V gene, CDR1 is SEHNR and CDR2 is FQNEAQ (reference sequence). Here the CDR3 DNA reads TGTGCCAGCAGCCCGACTAGCGGGGGGGGAAATGAGCAGTTCTTC. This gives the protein CASSPTSGGGNEQFF.

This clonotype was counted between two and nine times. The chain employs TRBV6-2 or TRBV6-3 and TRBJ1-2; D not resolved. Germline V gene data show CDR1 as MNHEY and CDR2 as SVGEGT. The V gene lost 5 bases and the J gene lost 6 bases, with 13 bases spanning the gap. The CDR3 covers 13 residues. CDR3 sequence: CASSAFAVDGYTF. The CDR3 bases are TGTGCCAGCAGTGCATTTGCGGTGGATGGCTACACCTTC.

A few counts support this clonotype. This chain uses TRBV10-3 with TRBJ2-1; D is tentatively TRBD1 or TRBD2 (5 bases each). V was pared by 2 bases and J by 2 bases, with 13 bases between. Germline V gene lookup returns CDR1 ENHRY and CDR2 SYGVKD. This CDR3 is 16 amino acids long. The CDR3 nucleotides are TGTGCCATCAGTGAGGATGGGACGTTGCCCTACAATGAGCAGTTCTTC. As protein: CAISEDGTLPYNEQFF.

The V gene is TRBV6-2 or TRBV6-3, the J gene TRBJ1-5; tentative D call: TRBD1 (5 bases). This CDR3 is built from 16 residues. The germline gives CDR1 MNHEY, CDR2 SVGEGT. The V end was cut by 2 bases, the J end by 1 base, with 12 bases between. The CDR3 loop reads CASSYMRKGSNQPQHF. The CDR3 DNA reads TGTGCCAGCAGTTACATGCGGAAGGGGAGCAATCAGCCCCAGCATTTT.

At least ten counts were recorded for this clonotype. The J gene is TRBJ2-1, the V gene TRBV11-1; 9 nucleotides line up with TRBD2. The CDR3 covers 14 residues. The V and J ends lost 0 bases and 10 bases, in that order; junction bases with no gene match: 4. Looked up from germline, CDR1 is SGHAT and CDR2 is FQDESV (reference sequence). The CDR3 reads CASSLAGLAREQFF. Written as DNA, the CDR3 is TGTGCCAGCAGCTTAGCCGGACTAGCGCGAGAGCAGTTCTTC.

The CDR3 region is CASSSTVRGATEAFF. For the CDR3, the DNA is TGTGCCAGCAGCTCAACCGTTAGAGGGGCCACTGAAGCTTTCTTT. This chain links TRBV7-9 with TRBJ1-1; D perhaps matches TRBD1 (5 bases). The CDR3 totals 15 residues. CDR1 SEHNR and CDR2 FQNEAQ come from the germline V gene (reference sequence). V lost 4 bases to trimming and J lost 4 bases, with 16 bases between them.

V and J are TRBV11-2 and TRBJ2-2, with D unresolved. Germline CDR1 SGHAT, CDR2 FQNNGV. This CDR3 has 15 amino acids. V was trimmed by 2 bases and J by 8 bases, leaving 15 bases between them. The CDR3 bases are TGTGCCAGCAGCTTAAATCTTCTCGCGGATGGGGAGCTGTTTTTT. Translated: CASSLNLLADGELFF.

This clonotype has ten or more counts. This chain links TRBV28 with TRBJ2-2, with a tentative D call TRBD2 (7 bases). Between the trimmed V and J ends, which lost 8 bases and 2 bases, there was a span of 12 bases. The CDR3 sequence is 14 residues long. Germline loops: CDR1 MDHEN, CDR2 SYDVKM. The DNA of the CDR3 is TGTGCCAGCGCCGCGGGGGCTAACACCGGGGAGCTGTTTTTT. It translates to CASAAGANTGELFF.

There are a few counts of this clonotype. The CDR3: CASSPDRTSSGNTIYF. The CDR3 DNA is TGTGCCAGCAGCCCTGACAGGACCAGCTCTGGAAACACCATATATTTT. The V and J genes are TRBV9 and TRBJ1-3, with D possibly TRBD1 on 6 matching bases. This CDR3 spans 16 amino acids. Trimming pared 4 bases from V and 0 bases from J, leaving 14 bases between. Germline-derived CDR1 and CDR2 are SGDLS and YYNGEE.

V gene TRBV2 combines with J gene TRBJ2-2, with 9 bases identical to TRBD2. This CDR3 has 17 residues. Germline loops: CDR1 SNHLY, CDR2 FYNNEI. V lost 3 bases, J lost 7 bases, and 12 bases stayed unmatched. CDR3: CASSDIKRGVIGGELFF. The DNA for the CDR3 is TGTGCCAGCAGTGATATTAAGCGGGGGGTCATTGGCGGGGAGCTGTTTTTT.

The CDR3 region is CASSSLGGDLNEQFF. Written as DNA, the CDR3 is TGTGCCAGCAGTTCCCTAGGAGGGGACCTCAATGAGCAGTTCTTC. This chain joins TRBV6-5 and TRBJ2-1; a possible D gene is TRBD2 (6 bases). CDR3 length equals 15 residues. Deletions cut 4 bases from V and 6 bases from J, with 16 bases between. Looked up from germline, CDR1 is MNHEY and CDR2 is SVGAGI.

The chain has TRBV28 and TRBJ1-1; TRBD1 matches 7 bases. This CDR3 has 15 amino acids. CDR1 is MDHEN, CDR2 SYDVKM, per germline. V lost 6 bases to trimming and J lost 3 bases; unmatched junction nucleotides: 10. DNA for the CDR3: TGTGCCAGCAGCACCCAGACAGGGTCTCACACTGAAGCTTTCTTT. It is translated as CASSTQTGSHTEAFF.

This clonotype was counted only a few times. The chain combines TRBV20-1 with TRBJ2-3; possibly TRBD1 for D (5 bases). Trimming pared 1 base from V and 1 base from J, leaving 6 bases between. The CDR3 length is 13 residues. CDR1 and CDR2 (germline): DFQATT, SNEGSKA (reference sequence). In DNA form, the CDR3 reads TGCAGTGCTAGAGGGGGCCGCACAGATACGCAGTATTTT. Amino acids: CSARGGRTDTQYF.

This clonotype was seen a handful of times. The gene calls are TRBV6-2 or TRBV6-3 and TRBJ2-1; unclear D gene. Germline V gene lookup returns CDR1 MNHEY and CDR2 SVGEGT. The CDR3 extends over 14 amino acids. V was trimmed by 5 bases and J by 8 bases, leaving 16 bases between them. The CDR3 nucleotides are TGTGCCAGCAGTGCCCTTAGGGCTACGGATGAGCAGTTCTTC. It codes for CASSALRATDEQFF.

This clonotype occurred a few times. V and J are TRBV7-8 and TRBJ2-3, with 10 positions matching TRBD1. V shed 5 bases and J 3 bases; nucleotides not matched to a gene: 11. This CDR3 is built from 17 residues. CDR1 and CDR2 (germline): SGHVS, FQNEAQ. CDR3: CASSEGQGSLWTDTQYF. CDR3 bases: TGTGCCAGCAGCGAGGGACAGGGGAGCCTTTGGACAGATACGCAGTATTTT.

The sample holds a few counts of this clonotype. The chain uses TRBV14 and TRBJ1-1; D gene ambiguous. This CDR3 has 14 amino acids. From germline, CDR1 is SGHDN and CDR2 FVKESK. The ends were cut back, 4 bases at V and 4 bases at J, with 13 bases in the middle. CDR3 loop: CASSPLSGPTEAFF. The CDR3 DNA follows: TGTGCCAGCAGCCCCTTGAGTGGGCCCACTGAAGCTTTCTTT.

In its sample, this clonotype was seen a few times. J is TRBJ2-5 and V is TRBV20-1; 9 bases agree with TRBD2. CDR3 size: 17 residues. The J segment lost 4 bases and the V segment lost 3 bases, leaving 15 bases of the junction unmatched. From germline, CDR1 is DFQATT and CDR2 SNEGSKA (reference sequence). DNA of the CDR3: TGCAGTGCTAGCTTAGGCGGGGGGGCCTGGGTAGGAGAGACCCAGTACTTC. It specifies CSASLGGGAWVGETQYF.

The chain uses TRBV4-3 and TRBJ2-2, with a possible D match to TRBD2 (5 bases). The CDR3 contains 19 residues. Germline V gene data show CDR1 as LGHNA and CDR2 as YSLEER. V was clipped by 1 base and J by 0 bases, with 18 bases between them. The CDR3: CASSQGDYELLANTGELFF. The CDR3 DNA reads TGCGCCAGCAGCCAAGGCGATTACGAGTTACTAGCGAACACCGGGGAGCTGTTTTTT.

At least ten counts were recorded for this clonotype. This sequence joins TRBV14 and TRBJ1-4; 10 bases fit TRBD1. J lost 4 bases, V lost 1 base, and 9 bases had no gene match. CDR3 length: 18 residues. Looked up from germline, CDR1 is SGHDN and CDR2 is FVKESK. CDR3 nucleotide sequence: TGTGCCAGCAGCCAAGTCGGGACAGGGGTTTGGAGTAATGAAAAACTGTTTTTT. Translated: CASSQVGTGVWSNEKLFF. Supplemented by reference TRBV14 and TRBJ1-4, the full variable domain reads EAGVTQFPSHSVIEKGQTVTLRCDPISGHDNLYWYRRVMGKEIKFLLHFVKESKQDESGMPNNRFLAERTGGTYSTLKVQPAELEDSGVYFCASSQVGTGVWSNEKLFFGSGTQLSVL.

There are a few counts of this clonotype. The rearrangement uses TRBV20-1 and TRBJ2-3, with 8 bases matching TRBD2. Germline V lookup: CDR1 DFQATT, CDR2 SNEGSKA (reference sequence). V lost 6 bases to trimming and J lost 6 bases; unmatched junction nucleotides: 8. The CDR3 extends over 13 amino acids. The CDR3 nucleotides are TGCAGTGCGTTAGCGGGGCCAGGCGATACGCAGTATTTT. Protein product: CSALAGPGDTQYF.

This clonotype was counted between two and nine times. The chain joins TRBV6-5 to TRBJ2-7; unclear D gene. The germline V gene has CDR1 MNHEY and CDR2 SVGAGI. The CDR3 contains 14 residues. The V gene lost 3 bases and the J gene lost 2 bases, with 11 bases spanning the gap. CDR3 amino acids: CASSYRIQPYEQYF. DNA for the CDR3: TGTGCCAGCAGTTATAGAATCCAACCCTACGAGCAGTACTTC.

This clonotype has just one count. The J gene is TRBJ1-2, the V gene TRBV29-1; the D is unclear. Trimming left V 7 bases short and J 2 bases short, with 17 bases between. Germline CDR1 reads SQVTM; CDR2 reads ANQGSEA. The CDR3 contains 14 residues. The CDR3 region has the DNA TGCAGCGCCTCAGGTATGACGATCAACTATGGCTACACCTTC. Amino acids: CSASGMTINYGYTF.

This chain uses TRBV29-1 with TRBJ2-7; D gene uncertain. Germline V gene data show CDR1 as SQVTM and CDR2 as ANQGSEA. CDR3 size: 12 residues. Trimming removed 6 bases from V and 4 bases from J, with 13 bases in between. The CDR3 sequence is CSVLGVGYEQYV. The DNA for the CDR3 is TGCAGCGTCCTCGGCGTCGGGTACGAGCAGTACGTC.